This T cell receptor (beta chain) was captured by sequencing in a study of T cells after yellow fever vaccination. Study as a whole: The SMART-Seq v4 Ultra Low Input method served to prepare the low-cell-number fractions.

Germline values: CDR1 ENHRY, CDR2 SYGVKD. Trimming cost V 1 base and J 0 bases, with 16 bases left between them. This CDR3 has 17 amino acids. From the 5' RACE reads, TCRdb called clonotypes with MiXCR, one entry per CDR3 protein. The table shows around 600,000 distinct CDR3 sequences, with around 12% occurring only once. The sequence derives from a man aged 25 to 40 who received the YFV17D yellow fever vaccine. V and J are TRBV10-3 and TRBJ2-7, with D perhaps TRBD1 or TRBD2 (6 bases each). The source material was PBMCs, sampled on the day of the yellow fever booster vaccination. For the CDR3, the DNA is TGTGCCATCAGTGAGTACAGGGTCGGGACTCGCTCCTACGAGCAGTACTTC. Translated, it gives CAISEYRVGTRSYEQYF.